This T cell receptor (beta chain) was identified during a study of CD8+ T cells in alopecia areata. The wider study: Treated patients received oral tofacitinib, 5 to 10 mg twice daily. Tofacitinib therapy lasting 6 to 18 months was followed by 6 months off drug.

Trimming removed 4 bases from V and 4 bases from J; junction bases left unmatched: 10. There are 16 residues in the CDR3. CDR1 and CDR2 (germline): MNHEY, SVGAGI. Following RNA extraction, reverse transcription yielded cDNA that acted as the sequencing template. Clones were sequenced by immunoSEQ multiplex PCR, and TCRdb holds only the in-frame ones, with some missing. This sample has about 200,000 clones, with around two fifths found just once. Treatment meaning: oral pan-JAK inhibitor, 5-10 mg twice daily. Lesional scalp punch biopsies and peripheral blood came from alopecia areata patients. The sequence was obtained from a human donor with alopecia areata. The sequenced sample was CD4+ T cells sorted from blood, obtained between weeks 30 and 35, from a patient treated with tofacitinib. The V call is TRBV6-5, the J call TRBJ1-2, with 9 bases fitting TRBD1. This chain's CDR3 is CASSSYGTGSGYGYTF. In DNA, the CDR3 is TGTGCCAGCAGTTCCTACGGGACAGGGTCGGGCTATGGCTACACCTTC.